One sample yielded the 21 T cell receptor beta chains listed below, sequenced in a study of identifying expanded T cells in peripheral blood. Profiling relied on immunoSEQ multiplex PCR, and the TCRdb table lists in-frame clones only, not all of them. Counted here are more than 95,000 clones, over 65% occurring once; the ten biggest clones make up 2.5% to 4%. The sample taken for sequencing was blood. Receptor source: a person aged 18 to 75 in good health.

The chain joins TRBV19 to TRBJ1-2; no definite D call. CDR3 length equals 15 residues. Trimming left V 1 base short and J 2 bases short, with 11 bases between. Germline CDR1 LNHDA, CDR2 SQIVND (reference sequence). As DNA, the CDR3 is TGTGCCAGTAGTATAGCGTCCGGAGGGAACTATGGCTACACCTTC. Encoded protein: CASSIASGGNYGYTF.

This clone has just a few counts. The genes are TRBV19 and TRBJ1-5; 8 nucleotides match TRBD1. The CDR3 loop spans 17 amino acids. The V and J ends lost 9 bases and 3 bases, in that order; junction bases with no gene match: 16. The germline CDR1 and CDR2 sequences are LNHDA and SQIVND (reference sequence). DNA of the CDR3: TGTGCCAGCACCCACCGGCCTGGGACAGGTAACAATCAGCCCCAGCATTTT. Protein product: CASTHRPGTGNNQPQHF.

The chain joins TRBV7-9 to TRBJ2-3; 7 nucleotides line up with TRBD1. Trimming cost V 1 base and J 3 bases; bases outside gene matches: 4. Germline V gene data show CDR1 as SEHNR and CDR2 as FQNEAQ (reference sequence). This CDR3 comprises 15 residues. The CDR3 coding sequence is TGTGCCAGCAGCTTAGGGGGACAGAGAACAGATACGCAGTATTTT. It specifies CASSLGGQRTDTQYF.

This clone was seen once. The chain carries TRBV7-9 and TRBJ2-7; D possibly corresponds to TRBD2 (5 bases). The V gene's germline CDR1 is SEHNR and CDR2 FQNEAQ (reference sequence). The CDR3 consists of 17 residues. Deletions cut 1 base from V and 6 bases from J, with 22 bases between. As DNA, the CDR3 is TGTGCCAGCAGCTTAGTTAGGCGGGCCAGCCTAAGTTCCGAGCAGTACTTC. Protein product: CASSLVRRASLSSEQYF.

The chain employs TRBV5-1 and TRBJ2-2; a weak D match, TRBD1 (6 bases). Germline CDR1 reads SGHRS; CDR2 reads YFSETQ. The V end was cut by 4 bases, the J end by 1 base, with 14 bases between. This CDR3 comprises 16 residues. Written as DNA, the CDR3 is TGCGCCAGCAGCCTGCTCGACAGGATGAACACCGGGGAGCTGTTTTTT. This gives the protein CASSLLDRMNTGELFF.

The rearrangement links TRBV6-1 to TRBJ2-7, with D uncertain. The V gene lost 8 bases and the J gene lost 5 bases, with 7 bases spanning the gap. The CDR3 runs to 10 residues. Germline CDR1 reads MNHNS; CDR2 reads SASEGT. CDR3 in DNA: TGTGCCAGCCGGTGGGACGAGCAGTACTTC. It codes for CASRWDEQYF.

The chain employs TRBV9 and TRBJ1-4; D is unclear. V was shortened by 0 bases and J by 4 bases, with 10 bases between the two germline ends. CDR1 SGDLS and CDR2 YYNGEE come from the germline V gene. The CDR3 has 15 residues. The CDR3 reads CASSVDQANNEKLFF. CDR3 DNA: TGTGCCAGCAGCGTAGATCAGGCTAATAATGAAAAACTGTTTTTT.

CDR3 sequence reads: CASSFPLDGANVLTF. CDR3 in DNA: TGTGCCAGCAGCTTCCCCTTGGACGGGGCCAACGTCCTGACTTTC. The chain employs TRBV11-3 and TRBJ2-6; D is unclear. The CDR3 spans 15 residues. V was pared by 3 bases and J by 4 bases, with 10 bases between. Per germline, CDR1 SGHNT and CDR2 YENEEA.

The chain joins TRBV6-6 to TRBJ1-3; D perhaps matches TRBD1 (6 bases). The germline gives CDR1 MNHNY, CDR2 SVGAGI (reference sequence). This CDR3 is built from 15 residues. V was clipped by 7 bases and J by 4 bases, with 17 bases between them. In DNA, the CDR3 is TGTGCCAGCAACTCCGGACAGCTGATAGGAAACACCATATATTTT. It is translated as CASNSGQLIGNTIYF.

V gene TRBV4-3 combines with J gene TRBJ1-1; D gene uncertain. CDR1 is LGHNA and CDR2 is YSLEER in the germline V gene. V was pared by 0 bases and J by 1 base, with 21 bases between. This CDR3 has 19 residues. The CDR3 is CASSQEPLFYGGQNTEAFF. CDR3 in DNA: TGCGCCAGCAGCCAAGAACCCCTCTTCTATGGAGGGCAGAACACTGAAGCTTTCTTT.

The chain carries TRBV9 and TRBJ1-1, with D possibly being TRBD1 (6 bases). The CDR3 sequence is 16 residues long. V lost 0 bases to trimming and J lost 0 bases, with 12 bases between them. Germline values: CDR1 SGDLS, CDR2 YYNGEE. The CDR3 region is CASSVGTERLNTEAFF. The CDR3 nucleotides read TGTGCCAGCAGCGTAGGGACAGAGAGACTGAACACTGAAGCTTTCTTT.

This clone has only one observation. This chain links TRBV5-1 with TRBJ1-3, with D tentatively TRBD1 (5 bases). CDR3 length: 17 residues. Germline V gene data show CDR1 as SGHRS and CDR2 as YFSETQ. Trimming shortened V by 0 bases and J by 0 bases, and 13 bases separated the two germline ends. The DNA for the CDR3 is TGCGCCAGCAGCTTGGCCGGGGGATTCAGCTCTGGAAACACCATATATTTT. Translating it yields CASSLAGGFSSGNTIYF.

There are a few counts of this clone. The CDR3 bases are TGTGCCAGCTCACCACCGGCAGACAGTGGTGGCTACACCTTC. This encodes CASSPPADSGGYTF. V is TRBV18 and J is TRBJ1-2, with TRBD1 as a possible D gene (5 bases). This CDR3 comprises 14 residues. Germline V CDR1 and CDR2: KGHSH, LQKENI. The V and J ends lost 0 bases and 7 bases respectively, with 12 bases between them.

V gene TRBV7-2 combines with J gene TRBJ1-2; D is unresolved. Trimming cost V 1 base and J 4 bases, with 13 bases left between them. The CDR3 sequence is 15 residues long. Per germline, CDR1 SGHTA and CDR2 FQGNSA. As DNA, the CDR3 is TGTGCCAGCAGCTTAGGGTCAGGCCAGATCTATGGCTACACCTTC. Amino acids: CASSLGSGQIYGYTF.

The rearrangement joins TRBV16 to TRBJ2-7; D call uncertain. This CDR3 contains 13 residues. The germline CDR1 and CDR2 sequences are KGHSY and FQNENV. Trimming removed 2 bases from V and 6 bases from J, with 11 bases in between. The CDR3 DNA reads TGTGCCAGCAGCCAAAATCTGATTCTCGAGCAGTACTTC. Translation gives CASSQNLILEQYF.

The chain carries TRBV14 and TRBJ2-2, with D unclear. Trimming left V 6 bases short and J 3 bases short, with 11 bases between. The CDR3 length is 14 residues. Germline V gene lookup returns CDR1 SGHDN and CDR2 FVKESK. CDR3 sequence reads: CASRRNLDTGELFF. For the CDR3, the DNA is TGTGCCAGCAGACGAAACTTGGACACCGGGGAGCTGTTTTTT.

This chain uses TRBV30 with TRBJ1-2; D might be TRBD1 (5 bases). V lost 2 bases and J lost 4, with 17 bases in between. The CDR3 is 15 residues long. CDR1 and CDR2 from the germline V gene are GTSNPN and SVGIG (reference sequence). The CDR3, as DNA: TGTGCCTGGAGTTTTAGTCAGGGCGGTACCTATGGCTACACCTTC. Residues: CAWSFSQGGTYGYTF. Based on the CDR3 plus reference TRBV30 and TRBJ1-2, the full variable domain is SQTIHQWPATLVQPVGSPLSLECTVEGTSNPNLYWYRQAAGRGLQLLFYSVGIGQISSEVPQNLSASRPQDRQFILSSKKLLLSDSGFYLCAWSFSQGGTYGYTFGSGTRLTVV.

The CDR3 bases are TGTGCCAGCAGCTTAGATCTACAGGAAGGTCAGCCCCAGCATTTT. This gives the protein CASSLDLQEGQPQHF. This sequence joins TRBV7-9 and TRBJ1-5; D might be TRBD1 (5 bases). V gave up 1 base and J gave up 6 bases, with 13 bases separating them. Germline lookup yields CDR1 SEHNR and CDR2 FQNEAQ (reference sequence). This CDR3 is built from 15 residues.

CDR3 region: CASSPLDSLGETQYF. CDR3 nucleotides: TGTGCCAGCAGCCCCCTGGACTCGCTGGGGGAGACCCAGTACTTC. V and J are TRBV28 and TRBJ2-5; maybe TRBD2 (5 bases). Germline values: CDR1 MDHEN, CDR2 SYDVKM. V lost 6 bases to trimming and J lost 5 bases, with 19 bases between them. There are 15 residues in the CDR3.

The V and J genes are TRBV4-1 and TRBJ1-5; a weak D match, TRBD1 (5 bases). The CDR3 runs 14 residues. Germline lookup yields CDR1 MGHRA and CDR2 YSYEKL. The V end was cut by 2 bases, the J end by 5 bases, with 10 bases between. Here the CDR3 reads CASSQPWDHQPQHF. CDR3 nucleotides: TGCGCCAGCAGCCAACCTTGGGACCATCAGCCCCAGCATTTT.

The CDR3 sequence is CASSWDPTGGLGETQYF. The CDR3 nucleotides read TGCGCCAGCAGCTGGGACCCAACAGGGGGGCTCGGAGAGACCCAGTACTTC. V and J are TRBV5-1 and TRBJ2-5; the match to TRBD1 covers 8 bases. The V gene's germline CDR1 is SGHRS and CDR2 YFSETQ. The J segment lost 4 bases and the V segment lost 3 bases, leaving 14 bases of the junction unmatched. The CDR3 runs to 17 residues.